This TCR beta chain was documented in a study of PD-L1 blockade in urothelial cancer. For the study at large: The year 2014 saw patients start atezolizumab, 1,200 mg intravenously every 3 weeks. Analysis of the blood was performed 3 weeks (second dose) and 6 weeks after treatment start.

Documented time point: peripheral blood 6 weeks after treatment start. Libraries were prepared by immunoSEQ multiplex PCR; TCRdb keeps only in-frame clonotypes and omits some of them. The profile shows 45,000 to 60,000 clones, more than 75% of them singletons. Only one count was recorded for this clone. This sequence originates from a man in his 60s with urothelial cancer. The sequenced sample was PBMCs, obtained around atezolizumab (anti-PD-L1) treatment.

CDR3: CASSVKGDEKLFF. CDR3 bases: TGTGCCAGCTCAGTAAAAGGGGATGAAAAACTGTTTTTT. The chain couples TRBV18 to TRBJ1-4; D may be TRBD1 (5 bases). Germline CDR1 is KGHSH and CDR2 is LQKENI. The V and J ends lost 5 bases and 6 bases respectively, with 10 bases between them. The CDR3 sequence is 13 residues long.